This is a list of T cell receptor beta chains from one sample in a study of cytomegalovirus exposure and HLA in healthy donors. Data came from immunoSEQ multiplex PCR; TCRdb stores just in-frame clones and leaves some out. This table has about 140,000 clones, roughly 86% appearing once. The sequencing input was PBMCs. These receptors were collected from a man younger than 35 in good health and CMV-seropositive. CDR3s include the opening cysteine and the closing phenylalanine or tryptophan. A D gene is named only where the DNA matches it firmly. Size tells how often a clone was seen (once, few, many) or the class of an expanded clone, and some rows leave it out.

- | TRBJ2-1 | - | TRBV7-2 | CASSLGSSPTYEQFF | TGTGCCAGCAGCTTGGGGAGCAGCCCTACGTATGAGCAGTTCTTC
- | TRBJ2-7 | - | TRBV6-4 | CASSGGRDEQYF | TGTGCCAGCAGTGGGGGCAGGGACGAGCAGTACTTC
few | TRBJ1-2 | - | TRBV2 | CASSGRGSYGYTF | TGTGCCAGCAGTGGTCGGGGGTCCTATGGCTACACCTTC
- | TRBJ1-4 | TRBD1 | TRBV5-1 | CASRPGGTNEKLFF | TGCGCCAGCAGGCCAGGGGGAACTAATGAAAAACTGTTTTTT
- | TRBJ1-6 | TRBD1 | TRBV7-9 | CASSYYVDRGNSPLHF | TGTGCCAGCAGCTATTATGTTGACAGGGGTAATTCACCCCTCCACTTT
- | TRBJ1-5 | - | TRBV27 | CASSSRQSYSNQPQHF | TGTGCCAGCAGTTCCCGACAGTCTTATAGCAATCAGCCCCAGCATTTT
- | TRBJ2-1 | - | TRBV27 | CASSFQGESSNEQFF | TGTGCCAGCAGTTTCCAGGGTGAAAGTTCCAATGAGCAGTTCTTC
- | TRBJ1-4 | - | TRBV27 | CASSPSQVINEKLFF | TGTGCCAGCAGTCCTTCACAGGTTATCAATGAAAAACTGTTTTTT
- | TRBJ2-1 | - | TRBV5-8 | CASSLLGAGIYNEQFF | TGTGCCAGCAGCTTGTTGGGGGCGGGTATATACAATGAGCAGTTCTTC
- | TRBJ1-1 | - | TRBV19 | CASSFSLWNTEAFF | TGTGCCAGTAGTTTTTCGTTATGGAACACTGAAGCTTTCTTT
- | TRBJ2-1 | TRBD1 | TRBV6-1 | CASSEPGQLRYNEQFF | TGTGCCAGCAGTGAACCGGGACAGCTAAGATACAATGAGCAGTTCTTC
- | TRBJ1-2 | - | TRBV2 | CASSYDLGANYGYTF | TGTGCCAGCAGTTACGACTTAGGGGCTAACTATGGCTACACCTTC
- | TRBJ2-7 | - | TRBV30 | CAWSVQAGGPYEQYF | TGTGCCTGGAGTGTACAGGCAGGGGGGCCCTACGAGCAGTACTTC
- | TRBJ1-5 | - | TRBV28 | CASIVGTVGAQPQHF | TGTGCCAGCATCGTGGGCACGGTGGGGGCCCAGCCCCAGCATTTT
- | TRBJ2-3 | - | TRBV4-1 | CASSQESLSTDTQYF | TGCGCCAGCAGCCAAGAAAGCCTCAGCACAGATACGCAGTATTTT
- | TRBJ2-1 | TRBD2 | TRBV6-1 | CASSEFGGSLSYNEQFF | TGTGCCAGCAGTGAATTCGGCGGGAGTCTCTCCTACAATGAGCAGTTCTTC
- | TRBJ2-7 | TRBD1 | TRBV19 | CASSRTIGQGFKHEQYF | TGTGCCAGTAGTAGAACTATAGGACAGGGTTTCAAGCACGAGCAGTACTTC
- | TRBJ2-7 | - | TRBV6-5 | CASSYLGVEEQYF | TGTGCCAGCAGTTACCTAGGGGTGGAAGAGCAGTACTTC
- | TRBJ1-2 | - | TRBV14 | CASSLGPGVYGYTF | TGTGCCAGCAGCCTGGGTCCGGGGGTCTATGGCTACACCTTC
- | TRBJ1-6 | TRBD1 | TRBV19 | CASSIVQGCSYNSPLHF | TGTGCCAGTAGTATCGTACAGGGGTGTTCCTATAATTCACCCCTCCACTTT
- | TRBJ1-2 | TRBD1 | TRBV29-1 | CSVTGDNYGYTF | TGCAGCGTTACAGGGGATAACTATGGCTACACCTTC
- | TRBJ2-1 | TRBD1 | TRBV5-1 | CASSSGQGIAEFF | TGCGCCAGCAGCTCCGGACAGGGGATAGCGGAGTTCTTC
- | TRBJ2-6 | - | TRBV5-8 | CASSSVTYWRSGANVLTF | TGTGCCAGCAGCTCTGTGACATATTGGAGGTCTGGGGCCAACGTCCTGACTTTC
- | TRBJ1-1 | - | TRBV6-1 | CASSELPEAFF | TGTGCCAGCAGTGAACTCCCTGAAGCTTTCTTT
- | TRBJ2-7 | - | TRBV4-1 | CASSQVGESRGQYF | TGCGCCAGCAGCCAAGTCGGGGAGTCCCGGGGTCAGTACTTC
- | TRBJ2-1 | TRBD1 | TRBV27 | CASSPAGTGFYNEQFF | TGTGCCAGCAGTCCGGCCGGGACAGGATTTTACAATGAGCAGTTCTTC
- | TRBJ1-3 | TRBD1 | TRBV5-1 | CASSFQGVEGTIYF | TGCGCCAGCAGCTTCCAGGGGGTGGAGGGCACCATATATTTT
- | TRBJ1-6 | - | TRBV7-8 | CASSSDSPLHF | TGTGCCAGCAGCTCCGATTCACCCCTCCACTTT
- | TRBJ1-1 | - | TRBV28 | CASSLGGRGNTEAFF | TGTGCCAGCAGTTTAGGAGGCAGGGGTAACACTGAAGCTTTCTTT
- | TRBJ2-7 | - | TRBV6-1 | CASRGIRGLYEQYF | TGTGCCAGCAGGGGTATACGAGGCCTCTACGAGCAGTACTTC
- | TRBJ2-4 | TRBD1 | TRBV4-2 | CASSQPGQGNIQYF | TGTGCCAGCAGCCAACCGGGACAGGGAAACATTCAGTACTTC
- | TRBJ1-5 | - | TRBV2 | CASDEGRQPQHF | TGTGCCAGCGATGAAGGGAGACAGCCCCAGCATTTT
- | TRBJ1-2 | TRBD1 | TRBV27 | CASSPGTGLGGYTF | TGTGCCAGCAGTCCGGGGACAGGCCTTGGGGGCTACACCTTC
- | TRBJ2-3 | - | TRBV7-8 | CASSPAPRTTHTDTQYF | TGTGCCAGCAGCCCAGCCCCCCGGACTACCCACACAGATACGCAGTATTTT
few | TRBJ2-7 | - | TRBV5-1 | CASSPSGKTYEQYF | TGCGCCAGCAGCCCTTCGGGGAAGACCTACGAGCAGTACTTC
few | TRBJ2-7 | - | TRBV21-1 | CASNSGTGIHEQYF | TGTGCCAGCAACTCCGGGACAGGGATCCACGAGCAGTACTTC
- | TRBJ1-5 | TRBD1 | TRBV7-7 | CASSSTGDPNQPQHF | TGTGCCAGCAGCTCCACAGGGGACCCAAATCAGCCCCAGCATTTT
- | TRBJ1-1 | - | TRBV6-1 | CASSEGAWARGTEAFF | TGTGCCAGCAGTGAAGGGGCGTGGGCCCGGGGCACTGAAGCTTTCTTT
- | TRBJ2-5 | - | TRBV7-6 | CASSSGRGLETQYF | TGTGCCAGCAGCTCCGGGAGAGGTTTGGAGACCCAGTACTTC
- | TRBJ2-3 | TRBD1 | TRBV6-5 | CASSLQGAADTQYF | TGTGCCAGCAGTTTACAGGGGGCGGCAGATACGCAGTATTTT
few | TRBJ1-5 | - | TRBV6-6 | CASSSPSVQPQHF | TGTGCCAGCAGTTCGCCGTCAGTGCAGCCCCAGCATTTT
- | TRBJ1-1 | - | TRBV10-1 | CASSESKLPPRTFF | TGCGCCAGCAGTGAGTCGAAACTTCCTCCGCGGACTTTCTTT